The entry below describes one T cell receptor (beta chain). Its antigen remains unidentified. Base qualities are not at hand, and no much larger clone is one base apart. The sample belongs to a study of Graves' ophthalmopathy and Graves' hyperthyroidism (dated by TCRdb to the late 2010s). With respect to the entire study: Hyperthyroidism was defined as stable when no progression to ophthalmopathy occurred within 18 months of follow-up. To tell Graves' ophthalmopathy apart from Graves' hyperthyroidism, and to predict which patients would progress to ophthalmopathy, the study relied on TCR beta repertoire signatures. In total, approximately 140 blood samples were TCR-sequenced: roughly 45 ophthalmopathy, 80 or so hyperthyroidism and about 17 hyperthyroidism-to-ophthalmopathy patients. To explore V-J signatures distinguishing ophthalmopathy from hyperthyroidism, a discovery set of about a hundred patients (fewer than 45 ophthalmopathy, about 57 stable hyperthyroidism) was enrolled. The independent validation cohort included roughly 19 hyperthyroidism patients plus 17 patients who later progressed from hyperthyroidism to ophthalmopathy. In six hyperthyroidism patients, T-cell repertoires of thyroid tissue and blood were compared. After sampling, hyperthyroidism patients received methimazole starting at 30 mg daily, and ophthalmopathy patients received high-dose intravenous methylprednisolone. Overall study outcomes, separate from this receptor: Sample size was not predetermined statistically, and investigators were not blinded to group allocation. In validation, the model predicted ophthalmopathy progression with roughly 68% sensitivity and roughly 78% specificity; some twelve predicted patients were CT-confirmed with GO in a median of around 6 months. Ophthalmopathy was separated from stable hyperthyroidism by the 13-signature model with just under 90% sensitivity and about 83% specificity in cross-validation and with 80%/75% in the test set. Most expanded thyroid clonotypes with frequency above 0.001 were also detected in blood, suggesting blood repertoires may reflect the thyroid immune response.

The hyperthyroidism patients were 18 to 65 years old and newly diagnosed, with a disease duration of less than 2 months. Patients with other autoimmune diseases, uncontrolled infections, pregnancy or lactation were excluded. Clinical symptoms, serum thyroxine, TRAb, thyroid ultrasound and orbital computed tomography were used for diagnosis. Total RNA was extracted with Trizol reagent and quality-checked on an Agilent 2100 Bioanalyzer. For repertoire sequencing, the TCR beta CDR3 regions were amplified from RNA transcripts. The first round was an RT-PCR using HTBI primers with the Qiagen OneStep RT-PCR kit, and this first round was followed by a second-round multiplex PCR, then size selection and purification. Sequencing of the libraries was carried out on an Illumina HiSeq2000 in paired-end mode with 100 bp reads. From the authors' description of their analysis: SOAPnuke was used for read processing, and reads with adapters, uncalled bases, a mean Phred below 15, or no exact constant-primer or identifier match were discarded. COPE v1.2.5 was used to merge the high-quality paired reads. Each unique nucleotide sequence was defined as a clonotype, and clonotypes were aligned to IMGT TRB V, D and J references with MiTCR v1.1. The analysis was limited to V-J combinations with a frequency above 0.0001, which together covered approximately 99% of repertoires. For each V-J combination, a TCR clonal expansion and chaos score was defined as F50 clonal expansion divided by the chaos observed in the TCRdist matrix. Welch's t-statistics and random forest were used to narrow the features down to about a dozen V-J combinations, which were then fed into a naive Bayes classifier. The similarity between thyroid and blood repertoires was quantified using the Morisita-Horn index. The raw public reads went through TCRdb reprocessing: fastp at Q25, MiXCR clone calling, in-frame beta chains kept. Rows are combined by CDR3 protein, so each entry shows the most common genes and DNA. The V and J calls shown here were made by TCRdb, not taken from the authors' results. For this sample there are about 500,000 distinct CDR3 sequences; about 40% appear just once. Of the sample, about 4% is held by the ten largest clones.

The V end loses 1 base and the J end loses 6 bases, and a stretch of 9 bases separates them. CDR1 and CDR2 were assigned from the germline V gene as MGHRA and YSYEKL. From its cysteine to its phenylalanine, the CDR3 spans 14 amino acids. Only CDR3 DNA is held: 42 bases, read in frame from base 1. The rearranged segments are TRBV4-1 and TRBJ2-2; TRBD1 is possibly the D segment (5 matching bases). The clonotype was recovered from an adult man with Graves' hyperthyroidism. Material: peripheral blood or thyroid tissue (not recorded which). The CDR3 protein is CASSQVGAAGELFF. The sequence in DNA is TGCGCCAGCAGCCAAGTTGGGGCAGCCGGGGAGCTGTTTTTT.